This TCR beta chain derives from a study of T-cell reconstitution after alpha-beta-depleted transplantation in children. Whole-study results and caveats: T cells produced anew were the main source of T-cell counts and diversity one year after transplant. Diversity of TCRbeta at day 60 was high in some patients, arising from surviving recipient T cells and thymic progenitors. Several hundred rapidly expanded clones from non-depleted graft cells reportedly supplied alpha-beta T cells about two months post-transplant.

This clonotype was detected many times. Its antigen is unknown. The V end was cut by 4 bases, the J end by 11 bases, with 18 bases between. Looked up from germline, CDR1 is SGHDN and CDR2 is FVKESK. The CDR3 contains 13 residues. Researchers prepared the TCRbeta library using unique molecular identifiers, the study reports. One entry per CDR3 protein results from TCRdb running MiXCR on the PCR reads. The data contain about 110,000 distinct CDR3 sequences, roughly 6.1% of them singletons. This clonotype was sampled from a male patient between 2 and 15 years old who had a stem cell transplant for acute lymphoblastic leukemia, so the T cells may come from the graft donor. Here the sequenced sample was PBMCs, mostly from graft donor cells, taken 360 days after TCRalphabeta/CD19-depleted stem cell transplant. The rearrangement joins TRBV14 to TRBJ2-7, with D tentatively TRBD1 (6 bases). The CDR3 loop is CASSPDRRLGKYF. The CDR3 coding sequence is TGTGCCAGCAGCCCAGACAGGAGGTTAGGCAAGTACTTC.